This T cell receptor beta chain is drawn from a study of molecular identifiers for immune sequencing clone quantification. Overall study: RNA, taken in replicates from roughly 21,000 or 96,000 naive CD8 cells, was split five ways, with four sequenced. General study results and limits: Among effectors, clones above 20 RNA copies held over 97% of molecules; among naive cells, under 1%.

With 10%, 30% or 50% of RNA, about 17,000 to 1,000,000 naive CD8 T cells were sequenced. Sorted naive CD8 T cells were those defined as CD8+CD4-CCR7+CD45RA+. A few counts support this clonotype. Its matching antigen is unknown. Germline V gene lookup returns CDR1 SEHNR and CDR2 FQNEAQ (reference sequence). With V trimmed by 3 bases and J by 0 bases, 5 bases remained unmatched. The CDR3 runs 17 residues. Via MiXCR, TCRdb re-called the PCR reads, giving one row per CDR3 protein. The top ten clones hold roughly 0.77% of a sample with approximately 500,000 distinct CDR3 sequences, about 26% of them seen once.

The specimen sequenced was naive CD8+ T cells from blood, with Jurkat cell RNA spiked in. Subset of the sample: FACS-sorted CD8+CD4-CCR7+CD45RA+ naive T cells. The rearrangement links TRBV7-9 to TRBJ1-3; 10 nucleotides agree with TRBD1. This receptor was obtained from a human donor in good health. Some libraries in this study had Jurkat cell RNA spiked in. Written as DNA, the CDR3 is TGTGCCAGCAGCTTGTGGGACAGGGGAAACTCTGGAAACACCATATATTTT. It yields the protein CASSLWDRGNSGNTIYF.